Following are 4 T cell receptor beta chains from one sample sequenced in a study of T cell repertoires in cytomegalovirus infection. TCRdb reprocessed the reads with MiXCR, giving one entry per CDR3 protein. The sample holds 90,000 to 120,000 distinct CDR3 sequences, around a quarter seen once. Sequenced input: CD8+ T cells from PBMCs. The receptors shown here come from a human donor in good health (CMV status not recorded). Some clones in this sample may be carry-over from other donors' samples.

The CDR3 loop is CASSGLAGGEQFF. The CDR3 nucleotides are TGTGCCAGCAGTGGACTAGCGGGAGGTGAGCAGTTCTTC. The chain is built from TRBV12-3 or TRBV12-4 and TRBJ2-1; TRBD2 agrees at 14 bases. V shed 5 bases and J 9 bases; nucleotides not matched to a gene: 0. The CDR3 consists of 13 residues.

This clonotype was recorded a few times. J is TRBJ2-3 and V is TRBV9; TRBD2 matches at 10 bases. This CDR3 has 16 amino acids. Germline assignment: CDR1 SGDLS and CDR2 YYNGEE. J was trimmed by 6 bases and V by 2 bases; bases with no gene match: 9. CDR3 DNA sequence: TGTGCCAGCAGCGTCTCGGGACTAGCGTTCACCGATACGCAGTATTTT. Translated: CASSVSGLAFTDTQYF.

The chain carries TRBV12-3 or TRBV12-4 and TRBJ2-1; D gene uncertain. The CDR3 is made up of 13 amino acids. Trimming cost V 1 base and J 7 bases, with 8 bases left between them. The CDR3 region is CASSLDGVNEQFF. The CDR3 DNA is TGTGCCAGCAGTTTAGATGGCGTGAATGAGCAGTTCTTC.

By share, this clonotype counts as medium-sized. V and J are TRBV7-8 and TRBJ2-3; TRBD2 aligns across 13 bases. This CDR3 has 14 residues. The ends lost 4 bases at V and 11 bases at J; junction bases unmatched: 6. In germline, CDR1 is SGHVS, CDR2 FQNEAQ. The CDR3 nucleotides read TGTGCCAGCAGCTCCGGGACTAGCGGGGTGAAGCAGTATTTT. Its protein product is CASSSGTSGVKQYF.